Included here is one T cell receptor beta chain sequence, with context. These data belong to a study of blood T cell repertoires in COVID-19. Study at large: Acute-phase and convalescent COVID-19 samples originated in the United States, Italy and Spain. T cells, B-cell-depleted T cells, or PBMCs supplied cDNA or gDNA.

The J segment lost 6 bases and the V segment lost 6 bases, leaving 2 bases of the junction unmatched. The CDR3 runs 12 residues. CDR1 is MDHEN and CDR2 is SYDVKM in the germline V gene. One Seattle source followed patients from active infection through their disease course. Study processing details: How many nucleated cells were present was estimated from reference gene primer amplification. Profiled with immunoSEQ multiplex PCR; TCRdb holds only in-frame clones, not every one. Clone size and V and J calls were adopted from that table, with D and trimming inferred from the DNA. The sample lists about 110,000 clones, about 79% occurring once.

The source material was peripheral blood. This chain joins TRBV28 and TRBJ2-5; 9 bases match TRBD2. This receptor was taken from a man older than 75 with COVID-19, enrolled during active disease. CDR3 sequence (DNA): TGTGCCAGCAGAGGGACTAGCCAGACCCAGTACTTC. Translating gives CASRGTSQTQYF. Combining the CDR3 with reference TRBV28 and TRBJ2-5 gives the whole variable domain DVKVTQSSRYLVKRTGEKVFLECVQDMDHENMFWYRQDPGLGLRLIYFSYDVKMKEKGDIPEGYSVSREKKERFSLILESASTNQTSMYLCASRGTSQTQYFGPGTRLLVL.